This is a list of T cell receptor beta chains from one sample in a study of cytomegalovirus exposure and HLA in healthy donors. Only in-frame clones appear in the TCRdb table, and some are missing; sequencing was by immunoSEQ multiplex PCR. The sample contains approximately 160,000 clones, more than 70% of which appear only once. Material: PBMCs. The receptors come from a boy aged 2 to 10 in good health and CMV-seronegative. Each CDR3 is given with its conserved first and last residue. The D gene is left open where the match is weak. Clone size, where shown, is once, few, many, or a class for clones that have expanded.

v_call: TRBV15; j_call: TRBJ1-2; d_call: TRBD1; clone_size: .; cdr3_nt: TGTGCCACCAGCCGGGACAGGGTTAACTATGGCTACACCTTC; cdr3_aa: CATSRDRVNYGYTF
v_call: TRBV6-5; j_call: TRBJ2-1; d_call: TRBD2; clone_size: .; cdr3_nt: TGTGCCAGCCGGACTAGCGGCTACAATGAGCAGTTCTTC; cdr3_aa: CASRTSGYNEQFF
v_call: TRBV4-1; j_call: TRBJ2-3; d_call: TRBD2; clone_size: .; cdr3_nt: TGCGCCAGCAGCCCCAGACTAGCGGAGGTTAGCACAGATACGCAGTATTTT; cdr3_aa: CASSPRLAEVSTDTQYF
v_call: TRBV28; j_call: TRBJ2-1; d_call: TRBD1; clone_size: .; cdr3_nt: TGTGCCAGCAGTTCCGGACAGGGGGGGTTCAATGAGCAGTTCTTC; cdr3_aa: CASSSGQGGFNEQFF
v_call: TRBV7-9; j_call: TRBJ1-2; d_call: TRBD1; clone_size: .; cdr3_nt: TGTGCCAGCAGCATGACAGGGGGTCACTATGGCTACACCTTC; cdr3_aa: CASSMTGGHYGYTF
v_call: TRBV7-9; j_call: TRBJ2-1; d_call: .; clone_size: .; cdr3_nt: TGTGCCAGCAGCCTTCGTGTCCGGGACTACAATGAGCAGTTCTTC; cdr3_aa: CASSLRVRDYNEQFF
v_call: TRBV7-2; j_call: TRBJ1-5; d_call: .; clone_size: .; cdr3_nt: TGTGCCAGCAGCTTAGGGGAGCAGCCCCAGCATTTT; cdr3_aa: CASSLGEQPQHF
v_call: TRBV25-1; j_call: TRBJ2-7; d_call: .; clone_size: .; cdr3_nt: TGTGCCAGCAGAGATTCCCAGGTGGCCTACGAGCAGTACTTC; cdr3_aa: CASRDSQVAYEQYF
v_call: TRBV6-6; j_call: TRBJ1-3; d_call: TRBD1; clone_size: .; cdr3_nt: TGTGCCAGCAGTTCTCCGGGACAGGGTGGCGGAAACACCATATATTTT; cdr3_aa: CASSSPGQGGGNTIYF
v_call: TRBV27; j_call: TRBJ2-3; d_call: TRBD2; clone_size: .; cdr3_nt: TGTGCCAGCAGTTTCTATGCGGGAGTGACAGATACGCAGTATTTT; cdr3_aa: CASSFYAGVTDTQYF
v_call: TRBV4-2; j_call: TRBJ2-3; d_call: .; clone_size: .; cdr3_nt: TGTGCCAGCAGCCAAGACGAACAGATACCCACAGATACGCAGTATTTT; cdr3_aa: CASSQDEQIPTDTQYF
v_call: TRBV18; j_call: TRBJ2-7; d_call: .; clone_size: .; cdr3_nt: TGTGCCAGCTCATGGGACTCCGGCCACTACGAGCAGTACTTC; cdr3_aa: CASSWDSGHYEQYF
v_call: TRBV5-1; j_call: TRBJ2-7; d_call: TRBD1; clone_size: .; cdr3_nt: TGCGCCAGCAGCTTAGCCGGGACAGCCTACGAGCAGTACTTC; cdr3_aa: CASSLAGTAYEQYF
v_call: TRBV29-1; j_call: TRBJ1-1; d_call: .; clone_size: .; cdr3_nt: TGCAGCGTTGAGGGCTTAAGGGGCTCTGAAGCTTTCTTT; cdr3_aa: CSVEGLRGSEAFF
v_call: TRBV21-1; j_call: TRBJ1-2; d_call: .; clone_size: .; cdr3_nt: TGTGCCAGCAGCCCCCAGGACAGGGGGGTAAACTATGGCTACACCTTC; cdr3_aa: CASSPQDRGVNYGYTF
v_call: TRBV27; j_call: TRBJ1-6; d_call: TRBD1; clone_size: .; cdr3_nt: TGTGCCAGCAGGTCGACAGGGCTTATTTCACCCCTCCACTTT; cdr3_aa: CASRSTGLISPLHF
v_call: TRBV6-5; j_call: TRBJ2-7; d_call: TRBD1; clone_size: .; cdr3_nt: TGTGCCAGCAGCCGGGACAGCACCTCCTACGAGCAGTACTTC; cdr3_aa: CASSRDSTSYEQYF
v_call: TRBV11-3; j_call: TRBJ2-1; d_call: TRBD1; clone_size: .; cdr3_nt: TGTGCCAGCAGCAAGACGGGACAGGGATCCTACAATGAGCAGTTCTTC; cdr3_aa: CASSKTGQGSYNEQFF
v_call: TRBV5-1; j_call: TRBJ2-7; d_call: TRBD1; clone_size: .; cdr3_nt: TGCGCCAGTCGGACAGGAAACACCTACGAGCAGTACTTC; cdr3_aa: CASRTGNTYEQYF
v_call: TRBV6-5; j_call: TRBJ2-5; d_call: .; clone_size: .; cdr3_nt: TGTGCCAGCAGTTCCCCCCGCGGAAGGGGTGAGACCCAGTACTTC; cdr3_aa: CASSSPRGRGETQYF
v_call: TRBV5-1; j_call: TRBJ2-1; d_call: .; clone_size: once; cdr3_nt: TGCGCCAGCAGCTTCCGACGACCACTAGCTGATTCCTACAATGAGCAGTTCTTC; cdr3_aa: CASSFRRPLADSYNEQFF
v_call: TRBV4-2; j_call: TRBJ2-7; d_call: .; clone_size: once; cdr3_nt: TGTGCCAGCAGCCAAGAGACTCAAACCTACGAGCAGTACTTC; cdr3_aa: CASSQETQTYEQYF
v_call: TRBV9; j_call: TRBJ2-1; d_call: TRBD2; clone_size: .; cdr3_nt: TGTGCCAGCAGCCTCTTAGGGACTAGCGGACCCTACAATGAGCAGTTCTTC; cdr3_aa: CASSLLGTSGPYNEQFF
v_call: TRBV7-9; j_call: TRBJ2-1; d_call: .; clone_size: once; cdr3_nt: TGTGCCAGCAGCTTAACGACTCAGACCAATGAGCAGTTCTTC; cdr3_aa: CASSLTTQTNEQFF
v_call: TRBV30; j_call: TRBJ1-3; d_call: TRBD1; clone_size: once; cdr3_nt: TGTGCCTCCCTCGAACAGGGGTGGTCTGGAAACACCATATATTTT; cdr3_aa: CASLEQGWSGNTIYF
v_call: TRBV6-5; j_call: TRBJ1-5; d_call: .; clone_size: .; cdr3_nt: TGTGCCAGCAGTTACTCTGGGAGTAGCAATCAGCCCCAGCATTTT; cdr3_aa: CASSYSGSSNQPQHF
v_call: TRBV28; j_call: TRBJ1-2; d_call: .; clone_size: .; cdr3_nt: TGTGCCAGCAGTCCAGGGGCGGCCTATGGCTACACCTTC; cdr3_aa: CASSPGAAYGYTF
v_call: TRBV6-1; j_call: TRBJ2-7; d_call: .; clone_size: .; cdr3_nt: TGTGCCAGCAGTGATCCCCCTTACGAGCAGTACTTC; cdr3_aa: CASSDPPYEQYF
v_call: TRBV30; j_call: TRBJ2-5; d_call: TRBD2; clone_size: .; cdr3_nt: TGTGCCTGGACCGAAGGAGTAGCGGGAGAGACCCAGTACTTC; cdr3_aa: CAWTEGVAGETQYF
v_call: TRBV28; j_call: TRBJ2-1; d_call: .; clone_size: .; cdr3_nt: TGTGCCAGCAGTTTGGGGACTCCCTCCTACAATGAGCAGTTCTTC; cdr3_aa: CASSLGTPSYNEQFF
v_call: TRBV25-1; j_call: TRBJ2-5; d_call: TRBD1; clone_size: once; cdr3_nt: TGTGCCAGCAGTGAATCCGGACAGGCCCTAGACCAAGAGACCCAGTACTTC; cdr3_aa: CASSESGQALDQETQYF
v_call: TRBV28; j_call: TRBJ2-1; d_call: TRBD1; clone_size: .; cdr3_nt: TGTGCCAGCAGTTTAGGACAGGGGGTTTTCAATGAGCAGTTCTTC; cdr3_aa: CASSLGQGVFNEQFF
v_call: TRBV2; j_call: TRBJ2-5; d_call: .; clone_size: .; cdr3_nt: TGTGCCAGTTTCCGTTCGGGTGGAGTGGAAGAGACCCAGTACTTC; cdr3_aa: CASFRSGGVEETQYF
v_call: TRBV19; j_call: TRBJ2-7; d_call: .; clone_size: .; cdr3_nt: TGTGCCAGTAGTATGACGGGCGAGCAGTACTTC; cdr3_aa: CASSMTGEQYF
v_call: TRBV11-3; j_call: TRBJ2-3; d_call: .; clone_size: .; cdr3_nt: TGTGCCAGCAGCTCCAACCGACTGACGACGCAGTATTTT; cdr3_aa: CASSSNRLTTQYF
v_call: TRBV19; j_call: TRBJ1-5; d_call: TRBD1; clone_size: .; cdr3_nt: TGTGCCAGTAGTATCTTAGGGTCGGACAGGGTCCCTGGGCCCCAGCATTTT; cdr3_aa: CASSILGSDRVPGPQHF
v_call: TRBV18; j_call: TRBJ2-2; d_call: TRBD2; clone_size: .; cdr3_nt: TGTGCCAGCTCACCCAGCGGGAGTACCGGGGAGCTGTTTTTT; cdr3_aa: CASSPSGSTGELFF
v_call: TRBV7-2; j_call: TRBJ2-7; d_call: TRBD2; clone_size: .; cdr3_nt: TGTGCCAGCAGCTTAGGGCTAGCGGTCTCCTACGAGCAGTACTTC; cdr3_aa: CASSLGLAVSYEQYF
v_call: TRBV18; j_call: TRBJ2-7; d_call: .; clone_size: .; cdr3_nt: TGTGCCAGCTCACCAGACAGCTACGAGCAGTACTTC; cdr3_aa: CASSPDSYEQYF
v_call: TRBV5-1; j_call: TRBJ2-1; d_call: TRBD2; clone_size: .; cdr3_nt: TGCGCCAGCAGTTCCGGGACTAGCTATTACAATGAGCAGTTCTTC; cdr3_aa: CASSSGTSYYNEQFF
v_call: TRBV19; j_call: TRBJ2-2; d_call: .; clone_size: .; cdr3_nt: TGTGCCAGTACACAGGGTGGGTACACCGGGGAGCTGTTTTTT; cdr3_aa: CASTQGGYTGELFF
v_call: TRBV7-3; j_call: TRBJ1-1; d_call: .; clone_size: .; cdr3_nt: TGTGCCAGCAGCCTATTCGGGGGAGATACTGAAGCTTTCTTT; cdr3_aa: CASSLFGGDTEAFF
v_call: TRBV19; j_call: TRBJ1-1; d_call: .; clone_size: .; cdr3_nt: TGTGCCAGTAGTATTGGGGGGGAAGAAGCTTTCTTT; cdr3_aa: CASSIGGEEAFF
v_call: TRBV27; j_call: TRBJ2-7; d_call: TRBD1; clone_size: .; cdr3_nt: TGTGCCAGCAGTTTTCTTGGACAGGGGGGCGAGCAGTACTTC; cdr3_aa: CASSFLGQGGEQYF
v_call: TRBV14; j_call: TRBJ2-2; d_call: TRBD1; clone_size: .; cdr3_nt: TGTGCCAGCAGTCGGACAGGGGTCAGAAGAAGCGGGGAGCTGTTTTTT; cdr3_aa: CASSRTGVRRSGELFF
v_call: TRBV7-9; j_call: TRBJ2-5; d_call: TRBD1; clone_size: few; cdr3_nt: TGTGCCAGCAGTCGAGAAAGGGGGCTGGAGACCCAGTACTTC; cdr3_aa: CASSRERGLETQYF
v_call: TRBV12-5; j_call: TRBJ2-1; d_call: .; clone_size: .; cdr3_nt: TGTGCTAGTGGTTCCGGGCTCGACGAGCGGGTTTACAATGAGCAGTTCTTC; cdr3_aa: CASGSGLDERVYNEQFF
v_call: TRBV28; j_call: TRBJ2-5; d_call: .; clone_size: .; cdr3_nt: TGTGCCAGCAGTTTGTCCCGGGGGACCCAGTACTTC; cdr3_aa: CASSLSRGTQYF
v_call: TRBV10-1; j_call: TRBJ1-1; d_call: TRBD1; clone_size: once; cdr3_nt: TGCGCCAGCAGTGAGTACAGGGGGGGCACTGAAGCTTTCTTT; cdr3_aa: CASSEYRGGTEAFF
v_call: TRBV19; j_call: TRBJ1-2; d_call: TRBD1; clone_size: once; cdr3_nt: TGTGCCAGTAGTATAGTTCCCGACAGGGGATATGGCTACACCTTC; cdr3_aa: CASSIVPDRGYGYTF
v_call: TRBV4-1; j_call: TRBJ1-4; d_call: .; clone_size: .; cdr3_nt: TGCGCCAGCAGCCAAGAGTGGTCCGTCAGGAAACTGTTTTTT; cdr3_aa: CASSQEWSVRKLFF
v_call: TRBV27; j_call: TRBJ2-1; d_call: TRBD2; clone_size: .; cdr3_nt: TGTGCCAGCAGTCTCGCGGGGGGCGGGAGTTACAATGAGCAGTTCTTC; cdr3_aa: CASSLAGGGSYNEQFF
v_call: TRBV5-4; j_call: TRBJ2-1; d_call: .; clone_size: .; cdr3_nt: TGTGCCAGCAGCCCGGAGGGCCTCCCATCCTACAATGAGCAGTTCTTC; cdr3_aa: CASSPEGLPSYNEQFF
v_call: TRBV9; j_call: TRBJ1-4; d_call: TRBD1; clone_size: .; cdr3_nt: TGTGCCAGCAGTAGGGGACAGAATGAAAAACTGTTTTTT; cdr3_aa: CASSRGQNEKLFF
v_call: TRBV2; j_call: TRBJ2-5; d_call: TRBD1; clone_size: .; cdr3_nt: TGTGCCAGCAGTGAATCCGGGACAGGGATGTGGGAGACCCAGTACTTC; cdr3_aa: CASSESGTGMWETQYF